A single sample gave rise to the 25 T cell receptor beta chains below, sequenced in a study of CD8 T cells in Susac syndrome. RNA in amounts of roughly 0.5 to 1 ug was reverse transcribed with random hexamers. TCRdb used MiXCR to reprocess the immunoSEQ multiplex PCR reads, holding one entry per CDR3 protein. The repertoire holds under 250,000 distinct CDR3 sequences, about 93% seen once, with around 0.07% in the top ten. The sample consisted of CD4+ T cells from PBMCs. These receptors were collected from a human donor with multiple sclerosis.

This chain connects TRBV30 to TRBJ1-6, with D tentatively TRBD1 (5 bases). V was pared by 3 bases and J by 11 bases, with 14 bases between. Looked up from germline, CDR1 is GTSNPN and CDR2 is SVGIG (reference sequence). CDR3 length: 13 residues. CDR3 coding DNA: TGTGCCTGGAGGGGGCTCCCTGGGACACCCCTCCACTTT. Protein sequence: CAWRGLPGTPLHF.

J is TRBJ2-1 and V is TRBV29-1; 8 nucleotides align to TRBD2. The CDR3 runs 13 residues. The germline V gene has CDR1 SQVTM and CDR2 ANQGSEA. The trim removed 4 bases at V and 6 bases at J, leaving 5 bases unmatched. DNA for the CDR3: TGCAGCGTTGCAGGACTAGCTCCCAATGAGCAGTTCTTC. This encodes CSVAGLAPNEQFF.

The V gene is TRBV7-2, the J gene TRBJ2-1; D ambiguous. The V gene lost 3 bases and the J gene lost 9 bases, with 15 bases spanning the gap. CDR1 is SGHTA and CDR2 is FQGNSA in the germline V gene. The CDR3 is 14 amino acids. Here the CDR3 DNA reads TGTGCCAGCAGCTTCCGGCGCGATCGAATTGAGCAGTTCTTC. Protein product: CASSFRRDRIEQFF.

The V call is TRBV25-1, the J call TRBJ1-3, with 7 positions matching TRBD1. J gave up 4 bases and V 7 bases, and 7 bases lay outside the gene matches. The CDR3 spans 14 residues. Germline V lookup: CDR1 MGHDK, CDR2 SYGVNS. The CDR3: CASTSRGEGNTIYF. CDR3 sequence (DNA): TGTGCCAGCACCAGCAGGGGGGAAGGAAACACCATATATTTT.

This clonotype came up once. The chain combines TRBV20-1 with TRBJ1-6; 10 bases map to TRBD1. Trimming removed 3 bases from V and 10 bases from J; junction bases left unmatched: 9. The germline V gene encodes CDR1 DFQATT and CDR2 SNEGSKA (reference sequence). This CDR3 has 15 amino acids. CDR3 sequence reads: CSASSGQGVRSPLHF. The DNA for the CDR3 is TGCAGTGCTAGTTCTGGACAGGGGGTTAGGTCACCCCTCCACTTT.

Here the CDR3 DNA reads TGCGCCAGCAGCCTCCACGCAGGGGCTGACACTGAAGCTTTCTTT. Translated: CASSLHAGADTEAFF. The gene calls are TRBV4-1 and TRBJ1-1; TRBD1 might be the D (6 bases). CDR3 size: 15 residues. The V and J ends lost 4 bases and 3 bases respectively, with 15 bases between them. Germline lookup yields CDR1 MGHRA and CDR2 YSYEKL.

The chain couples TRBV7-9 to TRBJ2-1; 8 bases map to TRBD2. CDR3 length: 15 residues. Germline trimming cut 3 bases from V and 0 bases from J; bases unmatched to any gene: 1. The germline V gene has CDR1 SEHNR and CDR2 FQNEAQ (reference sequence). CDR3 sequence reads: CASSLRGASYNEQFF. The CDR3 region has the DNA TGTGCCAGCAGCTTGCGGGGGGCCTCCTACAATGAGCAGTTCTTC.

The chain couples TRBV6-1 to TRBJ2-7, with a possible D match to TRBD2 (6 bases). Trimming shortened V by 7 bases and J by 7 bases, and 17 bases separated the two germline ends. The CDR3 loop spans 13 amino acids. Germline V gene data show CDR1 as MNHNS and CDR2 as SASEGT. The CDR3 sequence is CASTATGVGEQYF. CDR3 nucleotide sequence: TGTGCCAGCACCGCTACGGGGGTGGGAGAGCAGTACTTC.

V usage is TRBV10-2 and J usage is TRBJ1-5; D perhaps matches TRBD1 (5 bases). Germline loops: CDR1 WSHSY, CDR2 SAAADI. Trimming cost V 3 bases and J 5 bases, with 20 bases left between them. The CDR3 spans 17 residues. DNA for the CDR3: TGCGCCAGCAGTGAAAGTTCCGGGGGAGGAAGTCATCAGCCCCAGCATTTT. It yields the protein CASSESSGGGSHQPQHF.

The gene calls are TRBV20-1 and TRBJ1-5, with D hard to call. Germline lookup yields CDR1 DFQATT and CDR2 SNEGSKA (reference sequence). CDR3 size: 14 residues. Trimming cost V 1 base and J 0 bases, with 7 bases left between them. CDR3 sequence: CSARAGYSNQPQHF. As DNA, the CDR3 is TGCAGTGCTAGAGCAGGCTATAGCAATCAGCCCCAGCATTTT.

The chain recombines TRBV2 with TRBJ2-2; 8 bases agree with TRBD2. Trimming took 8 bases from V and 5 from J; bases not matched to a gene: 13. The CDR3 spans 16 residues. CDR1 SNHLY and CDR2 FYNNEI come from the germline V gene. The CDR3 region has the DNA TGTGCCAGCGCCCATGGAGCGGGAGTTCTTACCGGGGAGCTGTTTTTT. This gives the protein CASAHGAGVLTGELFF. The whole variable domain, remainder taken from reference TRBV2 and TRBJ2-2, is EPEVTQTPSHQVTQMGQEVILRCVPISNHLYFYWYRQILGQKVEFLVSFYNNEISEKSEIFDDQFSVERPDGSNFTLKIRSTKLEDSAMYFCASAHGAGVLTGELFFGEGSRLTVL.

V is TRBV24-1 and J is TRBJ2-1; D is unresolved. Looked up from germline, CDR1 is KGHDR and CDR2 is SFDVKD. This CDR3 spans 12 amino acids. Trimming pared 4 bases from V and 4 bases from J, leaving 4 bases between. The CDR3 spells CATSDQYNEQFF. The CDR3 DNA is TGTGCCACCAGTGACCAATACAATGAGCAGTTCTTC.

This clonotype came up a few times. Germline is not matched at one junction end, which may reflect a read error. The V and J genes are TRBV7-7 and TRBJ2-1; TRBD2 matches at 10 bases. The CDR3 consists of 15 residues. Per the germline V gene, CDR1 is SSHAT and CDR2 is FNYEAQ (reference sequence). The DNA of the CDR3 is TGTGCTAGCAGCTTAGCGGGAGGCCCCTACAATGAGCAGTTCTTC. This sequence encodes CASSLAGGPYNEQFF.

V usage is TRBV7-2 and J usage is TRBJ1-1, with a tentative D call TRBD1 (5 bases). Per germline, CDR1 SGHTA and CDR2 FQGNSA. The CDR3 extends over 15 amino acids. Trimming took 6 bases from V and 1 from J, leaving 15 bases between them. In DNA form, the CDR3 reads TGTGCCAGCAGATACGGACCGGGGACGAACACTGAAGCTTTCTTT. Translation gives CASRYGPGTNTEAFF.

The gene calls are TRBV9 and TRBJ2-7; D uncertain. Between the trimmed V and J ends, which lost 0 bases and 7 bases, there was a span of 17 bases. The germline V gene encodes CDR1 SGDLS and CDR2 YYNGEE. The CDR3 length is 15 residues. In DNA form, the CDR3 reads TGTGCCAGCAGCGTAGAAGGGCACGGAAAGGCGGAGCAGTACTTC. It yields the protein CASSVEGHGKAEQYF.

The V and J genes are TRBV19 and TRBJ1-1, with 8 bases identical to TRBD1. Germline CDR1 and CDR2: LNHDA and SQIVND (reference sequence). J gave up 3 bases and V 5 bases, and 5 bases lay outside the gene matches. CDR3 size: 14 residues. CDR3 amino acids: CASSVTGGYTEAFF. The CDR3 bases are TGTGCCAGTAGTGTAACAGGGGGATACACTGAAGCTTTCTTT.

This clonotype was observed a single time. V is TRBV30 and J is TRBJ1-1; D uncertain. The CDR3 consists of 10 residues. Germline loops: CDR1 GTSNPN, CDR2 SVGIG (reference sequence). V shed 1 base and J shed 11 bases, with 8 bases lying between them. The chain's CDR3 is CAWSEANAFF. In DNA, the CDR3 is TGTGCCTGGAGTGAAGCGAATGCTTTCTTT.

The V call is TRBV7-8, the J call TRBJ2-1, with 9 bases identical to TRBD2. Trimming removed 4 bases from V and 2 bases from J; junction bases left unmatched: 12. The CDR3 is 18 amino acids. From germline, CDR1 is SGHVS and CDR2 FQNEAQ. The CDR3 coding sequence is TGTGCCAGCAGCTCCGCGGTCTCCGGCGGGAGGGCCTACAATGAGCAGTTCTTC. This gives the protein CASSSAVSGGRAYNEQFF.

The gene calls are TRBV11-3 and TRBJ1-1; D may be TRBD1 (5 bases). Per germline, CDR1 SGHNT and CDR2 YENEEA. This CDR3 has 14 residues. V dropped 5 bases and J dropped 11 bases, with 21 bases sitting between them. In DNA form, the CDR3 reads TGTGCCAGCAGCCCTCGGGACGGCCCGGAGAGGGCTTTCTTT. This encodes CASSPRDGPERAFF.

V gene TRBV7-3 combines with J gene TRBJ2-5; TRBD2 agrees at 9 bases. The CDR3 runs to 15 residues. The V gene's germline CDR1 is SGHTA and CDR2 FQGTGA. V lost 5 bases, J lost 5 bases, and 9 bases stayed unmatched. CDR3 in DNA: TGTGCCAGCAGCCGACAAGCGGGAGGAGGGGAGACCCAGTACTTC. Protein product: CASSRQAGGGETQYF.

V is TRBV30 and J is TRBJ2-2, with 10 positions matching TRBD2. This CDR3 region has 16 residues. Per germline, CDR1 GTSNPN and CDR2 SVGIG (reference sequence). The V gene end was trimmed by 5 bases and the J gene end by 1 base; junction bases not matched to a gene: 7. This CDR3 reads CAWQDLAGENTGELFF. CDR3 nucleotide sequence: TGTGCCTGGCAAGATCTAGCGGGGGAGAACACCGGGGAGCTGTTTTTT.

In this sample, this clonotype turned up a few times. The chain has TRBV6-1 and TRBJ2-3; no firm D call. Germline V gene data show CDR1 as MNHNS and CDR2 as SASEGT. The ends were cut back, 5 bases at V and 2 bases at J, with 11 bases in the middle. The CDR3 is made up of 14 amino acids. The CDR3 spells CASSSERTTDTQYF. CDR3 DNA: TGTGCCAGCAGTAGTGAGAGGACCACAGATACGCAGTATTTT.

The V call is TRBV20-1, the J call TRBJ2-7; 9 bases agree with TRBD2. Looked up from germline, CDR1 is DFQATT and CDR2 is SNEGSKA (reference sequence). V shed 0 bases, J shed 5 bases, and the junction held 8 bases outside the gene matches. The CDR3 sequence is 15 residues long. The CDR3 DNA follows: TGCAGTGCTAGAGATTTCCAGCGGGGGGCAGACGAGCAGTACTTC. Protein product: CSARDFQRGADEQYF.

The genes are TRBV29-1 and TRBJ1-2, with D possibly being TRBD1 (6 bases). Germline values: CDR1 SQVTM, CDR2 ANQGSEA. There are 12 residues in the CDR3. V was shortened by 3 bases and J by 8 bases, with 13 bases between the two germline ends. CDR3 region: CSVEGGARGYTF. As DNA, the CDR3 is TGCAGCGTTGAGGGGGGGGCGCGAGGCTACACCTTC.

The chain employs TRBV24-1 and TRBJ2-3; weak D call: TRBD2 (6 bases). V was shortened by 4 bases and J by 0 bases, with 13 bases between the two germline ends. The CDR3 totals 16 residues. The germline V gene encodes CDR1 KGHDR and CDR2 SFDVKD. This CDR3 reads CATSDGSGPSTDTQYF. The CDR3 DNA reads TGTGCCACCAGTGACGGAAGCGGGCCCAGCACAGATACGCAGTATTTT.